This T cell receptor (beta chain) was sequenced for a study of shared clonotypes between healthy human individuals. Study-wide results and caveats: Unshared clonotypes carried lower generation probabilities than those common to all four donors. Sampling covered blood only; tissue repertoires likely differ.

The repertoire was sequenced with immunoSEQ multiplex PCR; TCRdb's copy has only in-frame clones and lacks some. This table holds about 680,000 clones, 92% found once. V shed 3 bases and J shed 4 bases, with 7 bases lying between them. The CDR3 is 12 residues long. CDR1 and CDR2 (germline): MNHNS, SASEGT. The naive CD8 population came from CD45RO-negative cells selected for CCR7, without terminally differentiated effector memory CD45RA+ cells. Among the donors, all were Caucasian adults who lived in Nashville, Tennessee. Concerning this clone itself: Its antigen is not known.

This TCR was sampled from a man aged 25-45 years in good health. The chain employs TRBV6-1 and TRBJ2-7; no definite D call. What was sequenced was naive CD8+ T cells sorted from blood. CDR3 sequence reads: CASSDLGYEQYF. The CDR3, as DNA: TGTGCCAGCAGTGATTTAGGGTACGAGCAGTACTTC.